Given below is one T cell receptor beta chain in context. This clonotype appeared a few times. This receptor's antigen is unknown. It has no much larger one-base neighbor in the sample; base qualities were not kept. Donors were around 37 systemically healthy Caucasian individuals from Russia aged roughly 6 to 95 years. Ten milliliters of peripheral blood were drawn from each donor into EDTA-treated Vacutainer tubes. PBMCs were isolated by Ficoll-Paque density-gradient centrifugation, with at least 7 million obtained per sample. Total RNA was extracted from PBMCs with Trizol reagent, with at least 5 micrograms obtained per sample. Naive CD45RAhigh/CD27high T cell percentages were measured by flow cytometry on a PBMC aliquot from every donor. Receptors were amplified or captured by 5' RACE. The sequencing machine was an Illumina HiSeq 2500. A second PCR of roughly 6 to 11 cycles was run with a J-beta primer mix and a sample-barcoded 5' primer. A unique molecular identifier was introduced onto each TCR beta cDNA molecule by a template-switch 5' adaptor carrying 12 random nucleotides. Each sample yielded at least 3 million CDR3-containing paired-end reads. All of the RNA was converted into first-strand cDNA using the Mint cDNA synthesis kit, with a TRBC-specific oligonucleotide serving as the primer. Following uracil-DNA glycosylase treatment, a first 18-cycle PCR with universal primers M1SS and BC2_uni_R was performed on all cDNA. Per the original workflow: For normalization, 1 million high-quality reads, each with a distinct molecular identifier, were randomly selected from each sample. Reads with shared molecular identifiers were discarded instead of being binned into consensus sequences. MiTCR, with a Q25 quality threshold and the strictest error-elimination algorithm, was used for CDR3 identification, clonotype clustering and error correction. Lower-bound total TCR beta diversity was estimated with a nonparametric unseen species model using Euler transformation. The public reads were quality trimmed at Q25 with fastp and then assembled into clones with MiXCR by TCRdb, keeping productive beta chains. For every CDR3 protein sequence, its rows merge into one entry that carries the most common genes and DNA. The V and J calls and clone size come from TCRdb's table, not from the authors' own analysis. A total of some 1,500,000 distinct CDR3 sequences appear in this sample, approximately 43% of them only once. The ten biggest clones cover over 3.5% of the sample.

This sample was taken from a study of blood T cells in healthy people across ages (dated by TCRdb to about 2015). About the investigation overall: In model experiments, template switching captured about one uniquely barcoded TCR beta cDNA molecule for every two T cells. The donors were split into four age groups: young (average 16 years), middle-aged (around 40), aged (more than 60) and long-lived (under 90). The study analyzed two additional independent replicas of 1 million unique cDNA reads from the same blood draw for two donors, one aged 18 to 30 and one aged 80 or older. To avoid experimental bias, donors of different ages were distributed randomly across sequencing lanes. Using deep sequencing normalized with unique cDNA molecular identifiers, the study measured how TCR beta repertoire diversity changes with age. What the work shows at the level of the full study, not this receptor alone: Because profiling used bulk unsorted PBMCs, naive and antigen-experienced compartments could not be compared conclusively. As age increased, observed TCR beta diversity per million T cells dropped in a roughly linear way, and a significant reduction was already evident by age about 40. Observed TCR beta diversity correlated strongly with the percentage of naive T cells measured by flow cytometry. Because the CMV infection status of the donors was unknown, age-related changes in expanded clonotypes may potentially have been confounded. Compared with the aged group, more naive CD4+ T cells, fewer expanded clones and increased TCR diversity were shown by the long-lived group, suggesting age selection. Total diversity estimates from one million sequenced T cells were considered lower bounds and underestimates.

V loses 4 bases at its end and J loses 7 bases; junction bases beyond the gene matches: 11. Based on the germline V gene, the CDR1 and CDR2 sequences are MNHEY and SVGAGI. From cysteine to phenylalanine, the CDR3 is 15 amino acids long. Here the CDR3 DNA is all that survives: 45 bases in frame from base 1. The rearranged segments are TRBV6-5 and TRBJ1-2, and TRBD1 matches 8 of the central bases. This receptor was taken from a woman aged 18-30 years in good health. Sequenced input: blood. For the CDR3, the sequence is CASSCRQGILCGYTF. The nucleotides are TGTGCCAGCAGTTGTCGACAGGGGATTTTGTGTGGCTACACCTTC.